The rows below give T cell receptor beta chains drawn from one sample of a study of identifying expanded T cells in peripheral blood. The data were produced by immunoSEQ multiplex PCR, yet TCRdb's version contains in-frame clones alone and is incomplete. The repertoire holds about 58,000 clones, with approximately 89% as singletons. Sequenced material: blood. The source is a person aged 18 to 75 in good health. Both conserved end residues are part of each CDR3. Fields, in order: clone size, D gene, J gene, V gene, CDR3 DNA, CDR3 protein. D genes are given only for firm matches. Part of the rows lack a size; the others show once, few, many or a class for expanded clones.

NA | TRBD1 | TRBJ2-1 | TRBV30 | TGTGCCTGGAGTGGGACAGGGGGGTATGAGCAGTTCTTC | CAWSGTGGYEQFF
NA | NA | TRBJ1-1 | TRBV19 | TGTGCCAGTAGTATAGCTGACAGCACTGAAGCTTTCTTT | CASSIADSTEAFF
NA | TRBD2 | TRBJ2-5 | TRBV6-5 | TGTGCCAGCAGTTCCCGAAGCGGGGGGGTTAGAGAGACCCAGTACTTC | CASSSRSGGVRETQYF
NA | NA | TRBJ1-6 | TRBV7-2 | TGTGCCAGCAGCCCGAGGGGTTCGGGTTCACCCCTCCACTTT | CASSPRGSGSPLHF
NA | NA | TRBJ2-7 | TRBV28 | TGTGCCAGCCGAAACCCACTAGTTAACTACGAGCAGTACTTC | CASRNPLVNYEQYF
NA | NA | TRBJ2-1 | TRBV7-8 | TGTGCCAGCAGCTTATTACGGGGCGATGAGCAGTTCTTC | CASSLLRGDEQFF
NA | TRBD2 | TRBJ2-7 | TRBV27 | TGTGCCAGCAGTCAAGATAGCGGGGGGACCTACGAGCAGTACTTC | CASSQDSGGTYEQYF
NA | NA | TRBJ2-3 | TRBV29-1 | TGCAGCGTCATGGAGGGTGGCACAGATACGCAGTATTTT | CSVMEGGTDTQYF
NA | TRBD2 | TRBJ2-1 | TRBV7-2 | TGTGCCAGCAGCTTAGTTGCGGGAGGAGGCAATGAGCAGTTCTTC | CASSLVAGGGNEQFF
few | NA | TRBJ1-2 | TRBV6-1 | TGTGCCAGCAGTGAAGCACAGGGTTCTAACTATGGCTACACCTTC | CASSEAQGSNYGYTF
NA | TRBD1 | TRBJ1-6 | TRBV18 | TGTGCCAGCTCATCATCGGGACAGCAAAATTCACCCCTCCACTTT | CASSSSGQQNSPLHF
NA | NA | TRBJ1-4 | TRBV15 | TGTGCCACCAGCAGAGATTTGACGGTCAGTGAAAAACTGTTTTTT | CATSRDLTVSEKLFF
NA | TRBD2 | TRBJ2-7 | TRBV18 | TGTGCCAGCTCACCACCGGCCAGCGGGAGTGTCCACGAGCAGTACTTC | CASSPPASGSVHEQYF
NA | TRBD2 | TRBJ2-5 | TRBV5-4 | TGTGCCAGCAGCTGGGGACTAGCGGGGTTCGAGACCCAGTACTTC | CASSWGLAGFETQYF
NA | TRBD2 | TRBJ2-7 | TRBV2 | TGTGCCAGCACCCAGATCGGGACTAGTAAGAACGAGCAGTACTTC | CASTQIGTSKNEQYF
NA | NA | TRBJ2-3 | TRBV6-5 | TGTGCCAGCAGGGCGTCTGCGGATACGCAGTATTTT | CASRASADTQYF
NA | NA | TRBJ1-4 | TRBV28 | TGTGCCAGCAGCTTAGGGGTCACCGGGACCGTGTCTGAAAAACTGTTTTTT | CASSLGVTGTVSEKLFF
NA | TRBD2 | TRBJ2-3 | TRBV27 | TGTGCCAGCAGTCCGCGGGACTACCTCACAGATACGCAGTATTTT | CASSPRDYLTDTQYF
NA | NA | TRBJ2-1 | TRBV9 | TGTGCCAGCAGCCCGAGGACAGAAGGCATCAATGAGCAGTTCTTC | CASSPRTEGINEQFF
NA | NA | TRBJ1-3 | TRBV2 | TGTGCCAGCAGTGAGACAGTCAGCTCTGGAAACACCATATATTTT | CASSETVSSGNTIYF